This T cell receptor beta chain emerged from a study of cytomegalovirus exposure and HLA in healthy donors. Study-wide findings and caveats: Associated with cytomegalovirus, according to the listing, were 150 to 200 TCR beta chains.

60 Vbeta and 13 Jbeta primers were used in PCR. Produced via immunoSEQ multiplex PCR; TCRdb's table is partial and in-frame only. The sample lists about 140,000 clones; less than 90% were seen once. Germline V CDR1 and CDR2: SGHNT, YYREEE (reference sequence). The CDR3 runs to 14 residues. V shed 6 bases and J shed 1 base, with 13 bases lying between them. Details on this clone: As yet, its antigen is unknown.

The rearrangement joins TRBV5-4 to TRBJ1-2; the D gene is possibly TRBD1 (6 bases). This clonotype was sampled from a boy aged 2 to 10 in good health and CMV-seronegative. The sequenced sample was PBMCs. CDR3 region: CASTDRGGNYGYTF. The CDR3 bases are TGTGCCAGCACCGACCGAGGGGGTAACTATGGCTACACCTTC.